The TCR beta chain under discussion was sequenced for a study of resident and recirculating memory T cells in vitiligo. Sequencing used immunoSEQ multiplex PCR; TCRdb keeps in-frame clones, though not all of them. The repertoire holds some 70,000 clones, with approximately 90% as singletons. Germline V gene lookup returns CDR1 MGHRA and CDR2 YSYEKL. Trimming pared 1 base from V and 5 bases from J, leaving 10 bases between. The CDR3 length is 14 residues. The clonotype was recovered from a male donor with vitiligo. This sequence joins TRBV4-1 and TRBJ2-3; perhaps TRBD2 as D (6 bases). The sample was blood. CDR3 DNA sequence: TGCGCCAGCAGCCAAGTTGGAGGGCGAGATACGCAGTATTTT. It translates to CASSQVGGRDTQYF.